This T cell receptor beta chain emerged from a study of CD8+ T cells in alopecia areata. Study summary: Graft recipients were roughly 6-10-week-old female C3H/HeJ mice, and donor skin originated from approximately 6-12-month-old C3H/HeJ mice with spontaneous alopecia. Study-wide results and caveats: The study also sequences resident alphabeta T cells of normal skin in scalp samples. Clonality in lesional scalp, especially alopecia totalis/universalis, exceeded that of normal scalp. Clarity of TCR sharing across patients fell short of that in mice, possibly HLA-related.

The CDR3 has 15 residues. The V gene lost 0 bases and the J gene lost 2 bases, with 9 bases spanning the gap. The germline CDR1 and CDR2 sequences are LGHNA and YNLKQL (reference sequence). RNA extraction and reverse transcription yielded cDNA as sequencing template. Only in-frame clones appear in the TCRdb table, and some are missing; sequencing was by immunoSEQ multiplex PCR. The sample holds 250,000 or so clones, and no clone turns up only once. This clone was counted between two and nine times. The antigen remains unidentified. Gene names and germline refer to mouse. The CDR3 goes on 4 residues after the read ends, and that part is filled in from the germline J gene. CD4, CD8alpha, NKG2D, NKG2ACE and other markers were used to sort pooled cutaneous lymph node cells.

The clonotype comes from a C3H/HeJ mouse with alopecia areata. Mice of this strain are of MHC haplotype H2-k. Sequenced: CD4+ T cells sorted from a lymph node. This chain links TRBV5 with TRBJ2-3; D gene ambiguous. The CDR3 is CASSQESLVAETLYF. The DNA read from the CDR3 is TGTGCCAGCAGCCAAGAAAGCTTGGTTGCAGAA.